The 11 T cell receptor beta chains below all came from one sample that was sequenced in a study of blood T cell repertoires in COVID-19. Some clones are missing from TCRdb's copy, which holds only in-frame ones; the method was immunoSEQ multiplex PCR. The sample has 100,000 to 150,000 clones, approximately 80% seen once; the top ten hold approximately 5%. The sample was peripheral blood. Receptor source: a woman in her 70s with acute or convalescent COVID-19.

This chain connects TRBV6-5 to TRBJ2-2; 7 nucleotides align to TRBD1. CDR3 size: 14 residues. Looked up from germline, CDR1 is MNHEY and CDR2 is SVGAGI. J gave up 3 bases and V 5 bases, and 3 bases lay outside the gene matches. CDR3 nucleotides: TGTGCCAGCAGTCAGGGACAGTACACCGGGGAGCTGTTTTTT. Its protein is CASSQGQYTGELFF.

For the CDR3, the DNA is TGTGCCAGCGCAGGATTTAGCAATCAGCCCCAGCATTTT. Protein: CASAGFSNQPQHF. The V call is TRBV6-5, the J call TRBJ1-5; D is undetermined. This CDR3 has 13 residues. CDR1 and CDR2 (germline): MNHEY, SVGAGI. V was clipped by 8 bases and J by 0 bases, with 8 bases between them.

The CDR3: CASSQAAGPGTDTQYF. DNA for the CDR3: TGCGCCAGCAGCCAAGCGGCAGGGCCTGGCACAGATACGCAGTATTTT. V is TRBV4-1 and J is TRBJ2-3; weak D call: TRBD1 (5 bases). The V gene's germline CDR1 is MGHRA and CDR2 YSYEKL. There are 16 residues in the CDR3. V was cut by 1 base and J by 1 base, with 12 bases left in between.

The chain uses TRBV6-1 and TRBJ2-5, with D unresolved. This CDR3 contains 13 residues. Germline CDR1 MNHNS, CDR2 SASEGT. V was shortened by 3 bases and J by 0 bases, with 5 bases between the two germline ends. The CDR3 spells CASSDPYQETQYF. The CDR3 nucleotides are TGTGCCAGCAGTGACCCGTACCAAGAGACCCAGTACTTC.

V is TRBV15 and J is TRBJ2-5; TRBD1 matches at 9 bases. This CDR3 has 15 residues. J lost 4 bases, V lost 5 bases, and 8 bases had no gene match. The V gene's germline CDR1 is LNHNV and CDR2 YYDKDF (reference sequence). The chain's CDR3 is CATSVDGQGRETQYF. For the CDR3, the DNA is TGTGCCACCAGCGTAGATGGACAGGGGAGAGAGACCCAGTACTTC. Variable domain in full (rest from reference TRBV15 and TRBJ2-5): DAMVIQNPRYQVTQFGKPVTLSCSQTLNHNVMYWYQQKSSQAPKLLFHYYDKDFNNEADTPDNFQSRRPNTSFCFLDIRSPGLGDTAMYLCATSVDGQGRETQYFGPGTRLLVL.

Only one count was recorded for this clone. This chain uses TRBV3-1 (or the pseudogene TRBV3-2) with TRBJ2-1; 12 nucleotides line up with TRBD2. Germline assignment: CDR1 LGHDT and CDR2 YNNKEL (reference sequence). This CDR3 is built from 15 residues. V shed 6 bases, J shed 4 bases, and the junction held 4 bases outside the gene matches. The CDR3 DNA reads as TGTGCCAGCAGGCTAACTAGCGGGGGGTACAATGAGCAGTTCTTC. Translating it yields CASRLTSGGYNEQFF.

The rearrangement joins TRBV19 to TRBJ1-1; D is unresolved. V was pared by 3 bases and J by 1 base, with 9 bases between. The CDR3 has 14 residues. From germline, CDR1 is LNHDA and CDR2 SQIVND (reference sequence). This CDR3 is CASSISVGNTEAFF. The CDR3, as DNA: TGTGCCAGTAGTATTTCGGTTGGGAACACTGAAGCTTTCTTT.

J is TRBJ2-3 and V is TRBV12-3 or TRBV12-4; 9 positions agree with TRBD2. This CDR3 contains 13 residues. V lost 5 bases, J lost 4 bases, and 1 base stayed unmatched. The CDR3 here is CASSGTSSDTQYF. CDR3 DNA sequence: TGTGCCAGCAGTGGGACTAGCTCAGATACGCAGTATTTT.

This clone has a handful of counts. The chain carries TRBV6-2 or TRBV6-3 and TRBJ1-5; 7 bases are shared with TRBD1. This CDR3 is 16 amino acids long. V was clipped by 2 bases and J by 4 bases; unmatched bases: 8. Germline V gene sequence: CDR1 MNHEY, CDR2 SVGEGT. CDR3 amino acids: CASSYPSYRGNQPQHF. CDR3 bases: TGTGCCAGCAGTTACCCCTCCTACAGGGGAAATCAGCCCCAGCATTTT.

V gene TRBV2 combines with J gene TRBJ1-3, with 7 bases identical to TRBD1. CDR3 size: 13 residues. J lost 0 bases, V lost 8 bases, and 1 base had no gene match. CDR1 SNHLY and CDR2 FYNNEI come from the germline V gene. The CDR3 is CASGTDSGNTIYF. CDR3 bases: TGTGCCAGCGGGACAGACTCTGGAAACACCATATATTTT.

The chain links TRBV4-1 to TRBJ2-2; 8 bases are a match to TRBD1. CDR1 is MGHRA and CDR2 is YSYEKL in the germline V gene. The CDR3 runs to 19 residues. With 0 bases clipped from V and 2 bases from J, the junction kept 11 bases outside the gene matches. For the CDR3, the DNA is TGCGCCAGCAGCCAAGAGGACAGGGCCGTTGGGGTTAACACCGGGGAGCTGTTTTTT. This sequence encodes CASSQEDRAVGVNTGELFF.